The source of this TCR beta chain is a study of CD8+ T cells in alopecia areata. Germline CDR1 reads SGHTA; CDR2 reads FQGNSA. This CDR3 contains 16 residues. Trimming at V came to 3 bases and at J to 1 base, leaving 5 bases not matched to a gene. Treatment in this sample: oral pan-JAK inhibitor, 5-10 mg twice daily. Extraction of RNA preceded its reverse transcription into cDNA, which served as the sequencing template. Sequencing used immunoSEQ multiplex PCR; TCRdb keeps in-frame clones, though not all of them. The table lists roughly 200,000 clones, approximately 40% of them singletons. The table lists this clone with a few counts.

This TCR was recovered from a human donor with alopecia areata. The source material was CD4+ T cells sorted from blood, sampled around week 36, from a patient treated with tofacitinib. This chain connects TRBV7-2 to TRBJ2-3, with 9 bases lining up with TRBD2. The CDR3 nucleotides read TGTGCCAGCAGCTTTGGGGCGGGAGGGCGCACAGATACGCAGTATTTT. This codes for CASSFGAGGRTDTQYF.